The rows below give T cell receptor beta chains drawn from one sample of a study of cytomegalovirus exposure and HLA in healthy donors. Assay: immunoSEQ multiplex PCR; the TCRdb copy retains only in-frame clones and omits some. The data show around 200,000 clones, about three quarters seen once. The source material was PBMCs. Source of these receptors: a male donor in good health and CMV-seronegative. The CDR3 runs from the conserved cysteine through the conserved F or W. D genes are given only for firm matches. Expanded clones are given a class, and other clones once, few, many or no size at all.

>TRBV7-9|TRBJ2-7|-|-
TGTGCCAGCAGCCTTCTGAGGGCGGGGAGCAACTACGAGCAGTACTTC
CASSLLRAGSNYEQYF
>TRBV6-6|TRBJ2-7|-|TRBD2
TGTGCCAGCAACCGACTAGCGGCCCCCTACGAGCAGTACTTC
CASNRLAAPYEQYF
>TRBV6-5|TRBJ2-7|-|TRBD1
TGTGCCAGCAGTTACGTGGGACAGGGGGCCGGCGAGCAGTACTTC
CASSYVGQGAGEQYF
>TRBV15|TRBJ2-7|-|-
TGTGCCACCAGCATGGTGTACCGGGGAGACGAGCAGTACTTC
CATSMVYRGDEQYF
>TRBV5-1|TRBJ2-3|-|-
TGCGCCAGCACCGGGTTGGCTGCAGGGGCAAAAAAAGATACGCAGTATTTT
CASTGLAAGAKKDTQYF
>TRBV9|TRBJ1-1|once|-
TGTGCCAGCAGCGTAGTTGGAGGGGCCACTGAAGCTTTCTTT
CASSVVGGATEAFF
>TRBV11-2|TRBJ1-4|once|TRBD1
TGTGCCAGCAGCCCCGACAGGGTGGCTGAAAAACTGTTTTTT
CASSPDRVAEKLFF
>TRBV6-1|TRBJ1-2|-|TRBD1
TGTGCCAGCAGTGAAGGGACAGGGGACTATGGCTACACCTTC
CASSEGTGDYGYTF
>TRBV5-5|TRBJ2-3|-|-
TGTGCCAGCAGCTTGGGGTGGCCCACAGATACGCAGTATTTT
CASSLGWPTDTQYF
>TRBV28|TRBJ1-4|few|-
TGTGCCAGCACCCTCGGGGGGTGGGGTGAAAAACTGTTTTTT
CASTLGGWGEKLFF
>TRBV4-1|TRBJ2-3|-|TRBD1
TGCGCCAGCAGCCAAGAGACAGGGGATACGCAGTATTTT
CASSQETGDTQYF
>TRBV4-2|TRBJ2-5|-|TRBD1
TGTGCCAGCAGCTCAGGACAGGCCCAAGAGACCCAGTACTTC
CASSSGQAQETQYF
>TRBV18|TRBJ2-1|-|TRBD1
TGTGCCAGCTCACCACCGACAGGGGGGCACAATGAGCAGTTCTTC
CASSPPTGGHNEQFF
>TRBV27|TRBJ2-5|once|TRBD1
TGTGCCAGCAGTCCAACAGGGGGAGAGACCCAGTACTTC
CASSPTGGETQYF